Listed below are T cell receptor beta chains from one sample, sequenced in a study of blood T cell repertoires in COVID-19. The repertoire was sequenced with immunoSEQ multiplex PCR; TCRdb's copy has only in-frame clones and lacks some. Among more than 250,000 clones listed, 86% were seen once. The source material was peripheral blood. Source of these receptors: a woman in her 50s with acute or convalescent COVID-19. Both conserved end residues are part of each CDR3. D genes are given only for firm matches. Only part of the rows carry a size: once, few, many, or a class if the clone is expanded.

d_call	clone_size	j_call	v_call	cdr3_nt	cdr3_aa
.	once	TRBJ2-5	TRBV27	TGTGCCAGCAGCCGGAGGGGCGGGGAGACCCAGTACTTC	CASSRRGGETQYF
TRBD1	.	TRBJ1-2	TRBV15	TGTGCCACCAGCAGAGATCAGGACAGGACCCGCTCTACCTTC	CATSRDQDRTRSTF
TRBD1	.	TRBJ2-3	TRBV7-9	TGTGCCAGCAGCTTACCTACAGGGGGCACAGATACGCAGTATTTT	CASSLPTGGTDTQYF
TRBD2	.	TRBJ2-3	TRBV27	TGTGCCAGCAGTTTGTATCGCAGACTAGCGGGAGGTGGGGATACGCAGTATTTT	CASSLYRRLAGGGDTQYF
.	few	TRBJ2-6	TRBV28	TGTGCCAGCAGTTTACAGGGTGGGGCCAACGTCCTGACTTTC	CASSLQGGANVLTF
TRBD1	.	TRBJ2-7	TRBV7-3	TGTGCCAGCAGCTCCGACGTGACAGGGGTGTCGGAGCAGTACTTC	CASSSDVTGVSEQYF
.	.	TRBJ1-4	TRBV15	TGTGCCACCAGCAGTCGTACGGGGGGTCTAAATGAAAAACTGTTTTTT	CATSSRTGGLNEKLFF
TRBD1	.	TRBJ2-3	TRBV7-2	TGTGCCAGCAGCCTGGGACAGGGATGGCCAGATACGCAGTATTTT	CASSLGQGWPDTQYF
TRBD2	.	TRBJ2-1	TRBV9	TGTGCCAGCAGCGTAGGCGGGAGTGAGAATGAGCAGTTCTTC	CASSVGGSENEQFF
TRBD1	.	TRBJ1-6	TRBV7-2	TGTGCCAGCAGCCGTATACAGGGGAGGCCCCTCCACTTT	CASSRIQGRPLHF
TRBD2	.	TRBJ2-1	TRBV11-3	TGTGCCAGCAGCTTAGGGACTAGCGGACCGAATGTTTACAATGAGCAGTTCTTC	CASSLGTSGPNVYNEQFF
.	.	TRBJ2-4	TRBV7-2	TGTGCCAGCAGCTTTCGGAGGTGGGGACTGGCGGCCGAAAACATTCAGTACTTC	CASSFRRWGLAAENIQYF
TRBD1	.	TRBJ1-3	TRBV30	TGTGCCTGGATGGACAGGGCTGGAAACACCATATATTTT	CAWMDRAGNTIYF
TRBD1	.	TRBJ1-3	TRBV7-2	TGTGCCAGCAGCTTAGTGGGACAGGGGACCGTCACCATATATTTT	CASSLVGQGTVTIYF
TRBD1	.	TRBJ1-1	TRBV27	TGTGCCAGCAGTTTCTCCGGGACAGGGCCCCCGGGAAACACTGAAGCTTTCTTT	CASSFSGTGPPGNTEAFF
TRBD2	.	TRBJ2-2	TRBV4-1	TGCGCCAGCAGCCAAGGTCTAGCGGGAGGGTCTAGGGAGCTGTTTTTT	CASSQGLAGGSRELFF
.	.	TRBJ1-1	TRBV5-1	TGCGCCAGCAGCTTGGACCCAGAGGCTAGCACTGAAGCTTTCTTT	CASSLDPEASTEAFF
TRBD1	.	TRBJ1-1	TRBV6-1	TGTGCCAGCAGTGAACTAAGGGGACAGGGAGTTTGGGCTTTCTTT	CASSELRGQGVWAFF
.	.	TRBJ2-2	TRBV29-1	TGCAGCGTGTCGACAGGGAACACCGGGGAGCTGTTTTTT	CSVSTGNTGELFF
TRBD2	.	TRBJ2-1	TRBV4-1	TGCGCCAGCAGCCAAGCTTCCAGCGGCGGGAGGAAGGAGCAGTTCTTC	CASSQASSGGRKEQFF
.	.	TRBJ1-4	TRBV21-1	TGTGCGCGCAACCGCTCTCCCATACTAGCAACTAATGAAAAACTGTTTTTT	CARNRSPILATNEKLFF
TRBD2	.	TRBJ2-1	TRBV30	TGTGCCTGGAGATTATCTAGCGGGATTGAGCAGTTCTTC	CAWRLSSGIEQFF
.	.	TRBJ2-3	TRBV19	TGTGCCGTGCGGAGCAGAGGAGATACGCAGTATTTT	CAVRSRGDTQYF
.	few	TRBJ2-7	TRBV4-2	TGTGCCAGCAGCCAAGAAGGGGGACGAGCCTACGAGCAGTACTTC	CASSQEGGRAYEQYF
TRBD1	.	TRBJ2-7	TRBV27	TGTGCCAGCAGTTTATATCCGGGGTGGGGGACAGGCCATTACGAGCAGTACTTC	CASSLYPGWGTGHYEQYF
.	once	TRBJ2-5	TRBV27	TGTGCCAGCAGGGCCCCCGGGACTCCCCAAGAGACCCAGTACTTC	CASRAPGTPQETQYF
.	.	TRBJ2-1	TRBV10-3	TGTGCCATCAGCATACTAGCTAATGAGCAGTTCTTC	CAISILANEQFF
TRBD2	.	TRBJ2-3	TRBV7-6	TGTGCCAGCAAAGGGCTAGCGGGAGAGTGGGGCACAGATACGCAGTATTTT	CASKGLAGEWGTDTQYF
TRBD2	.	TRBJ2-7	TRBV19	TGTGCCAGTAGAATTGCGGGAGGGCGGTACGAGCAGTACTTC	CASRIAGGRYEQYF
.	.	TRBJ2-5	TRBV7-9	TGTGCCAGCAGCCTCCAGGGGTGGGAGACCCAGTACTTC	CASSLQGWETQYF
TRBD1	.	TRBJ1-1	TRBV7-3	TGTGCCAGCAGCAAGGGACAGTCCTCGAACACTGAAGCTTTCTTT	CASSKGQSSNTEAFF
.	.	TRBJ2-2	TRBV28	TGTGCCAGCCTGGGACAGAACACCGGGGAGCTGTTTTTT	CASLGQNTGELFF
TRBD1	.	TRBJ1-2	TRBV6-5	TGTGCCAGCAGGGGACAGGGAGCTAACTATGGCTACACCTTC	CASRGQGANYGYTF